Listed below are T cell receptor beta chains from one sample, sequenced in a study of T cell responses to AZD1222 COVID-19 vaccine. Method: immunoSEQ multiplex PCR; TCRdb's copy keeps in-frame clones and lacks some. The sample includes roughly 91,000 clones, roughly 85% of them seen just once. The material was peripheral blood, obtained on day 0 of AZD1222 vaccination. The receptors originated from an adult in good health. Each CDR3 is given with its conserved first and last residue. D genes are given only for firm matches. Size is stated for part of the rows, as once, few or many counts, or as a class when the clone is expanded.

J: TRBJ2-2; V: TRBV28; size: .; D: .; DNA: TGTGCCAGCAGTTTCGGGGTAGGGAGCACCGGGGAGCTGTTTTTT; CDR3: CASSFGVGSTGELFF
J: TRBJ1-2; V: TRBV19; size: .; D: TRBD1; DNA: TGTGCCAGTAGTCCACTGCCGGGACAGCCCCTTGGATATGGCTACACCTTC; CDR3: CASSPLPGQPLGYGYTF
J: TRBJ1-2; V: TRBV6-2/TRBV6-3; size: few; D: .; DNA: TGTGCCAGCAGTTACGGCGCCGGGGTCAGAGGCTACACCTTC; CDR3: CASSYGAGVRGYTF
J: TRBJ2-5; V: TRBV11-2; size: .; D: .; DNA: TGTGCCAGCAGCTTTGTCACAGTCCCGACCCAGTACTTC; CDR3: CASSFVTVPTQYF
J: TRBJ1-2; V: TRBV13; size: .; D: .; DNA: TGTGCCAGCAGCCTCCGGGACGGTCGGAACTATGGCTACACCTTC; CDR3: CASSLRDGRNYGYTF
J: TRBJ1-1; V: TRBV7-9; size: .; D: .; DNA: TGTGCCAGCAGCTCAGCAGGGGCTGAAGCTTTCTTT; CDR3: CASSSAGAEAFF
J: TRBJ2-3; V: TRBV12-5; size: once; D: TRBD2; DNA: TGTGCTAGTGGTTTCCGGACTAGTCCCACAGATACGCAGTATTTT; CDR3: CASGFRTSPTDTQYF
J: TRBJ2-3; V: TRBV7-2; size: .; D: .; DNA: TGTGCCAGCAGCCAAGGTATTATAAGCACAGATACGCAGTATTTT; CDR3: CASSQGIISTDTQYF
J: TRBJ1-6; V: TRBV9; size: once; D: .; DNA: TGTGCCAGCAGCCGAGCGGACAGTAGCCATAATTCACCCCTCCACTTT; CDR3: CASSRADSSHNSPLHF
J: TRBJ1-2; V: TRBV15; size: .; D: TRBD1; DNA: TGTGCCACCAGCAGAGGGGGTTTACAGGGGAAGGGAGGCTACACCTTC; CDR3: CATSRGGLQGKGGYTF
J: TRBJ2-3; V: TRBV7-9; size: .; D: .; DNA: TGTGCCAGCACGGGGGCTGCTCGACCGGGCACAGATACGCAGTATTTT; CDR3: CASTGAARPGTDTQYF
J: TRBJ2-6; V: TRBV5-5; size: .; D: .; DNA: TGTGCCAGCAGCTTGGATTGGGTAGGAGGCTCTGGGGCCAACGTCCTGACTTTC; CDR3: CASSLDWVGGSGANVLTF
J: TRBJ1-2; V: TRBV4-2; size: .; D: .; DNA: TGTGCCAGCAGCCAAGGGGCGGACAGTAGTGGGCCTGTCCGTGGCTACACCTTC; CDR3: CASSQGADSSGPVRGYTF
J: TRBJ2-7; V: TRBV25-1; size: .; D: .; DNA: TGTGCCAGCAGTATTCCTGAACGGGTACACTCCTACGAGCAGTACTTC; CDR3: CASSIPERVHSYEQYF
J: TRBJ2-1; V: TRBV30; size: .; D: TRBD2; DNA: TGTGCCTGGAGTGCTAGCGGCTCCTACAATGAGCAGTTCTTC; CDR3: CAWSASGSYNEQFF
J: TRBJ1-4; V: TRBV2; size: once; D: .; DNA: TGTGCCAGCAGTGAATTGGGGTCAACTAATGAAAAACTGTTTTTT; CDR3: CASSELGSTNEKLFF
J: TRBJ1-2; V: TRBV10-3; size: .; D: .; DNA: TGTGCCATCAGTGATAGGAGAGTGGGGAACTATGGCTACACCTTC; CDR3: CAISDRRVGNYGYTF